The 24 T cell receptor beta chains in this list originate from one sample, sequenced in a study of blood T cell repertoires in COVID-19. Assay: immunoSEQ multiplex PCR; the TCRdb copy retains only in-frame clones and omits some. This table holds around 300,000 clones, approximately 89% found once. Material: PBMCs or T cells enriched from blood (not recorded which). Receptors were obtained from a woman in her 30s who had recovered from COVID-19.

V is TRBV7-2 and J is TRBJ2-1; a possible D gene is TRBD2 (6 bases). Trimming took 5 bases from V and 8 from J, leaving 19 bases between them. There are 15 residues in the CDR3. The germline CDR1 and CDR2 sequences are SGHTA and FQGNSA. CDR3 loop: CASSVRGGNSDEQFF. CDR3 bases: TGTGCCAGCAGCGTTCGTGGCGGGAATAGCGATGAGCAGTTCTTC.

The CDR3 here is CASSTRPGTGIYNEQFF. CDR3 nucleotides: TGTGCCAGCAGCACGCGTCCCGGGACAGGGATCTACAATGAGCAGTTCTTC. The rearrangement links TRBV5-6 to TRBJ2-1; 9 bases align to TRBD1. CDR3 length equals 17 residues. In germline, CDR1 is SGHDT, CDR2 YYEEEE. V was clipped by 4 bases and J by 3 bases; unmatched bases: 11.

CDR3 in DNA: TGTGCCAGCAGAAGGGGGGGGAACACCGGGGAGCTGTTTTTT. It encodes CASRRGGNTGELFF. The chain carries TRBV6-6 and TRBJ2-2; D may be TRBD2 (7 bases). V lost 6 bases to trimming and J lost 1 base, with 9 bases between them. CDR1 is MNHNY and CDR2 is SVGAGI in the germline V gene (reference sequence). The CDR3 is 14 residues long.

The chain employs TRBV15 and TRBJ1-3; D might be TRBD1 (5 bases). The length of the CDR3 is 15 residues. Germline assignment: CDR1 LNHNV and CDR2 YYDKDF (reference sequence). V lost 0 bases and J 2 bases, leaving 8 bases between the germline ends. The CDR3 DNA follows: TGTGCCACCAGCAGAGATAAGACAGCTGGAAACACCATATATTTT. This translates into CATSRDKTAGNTIYF.

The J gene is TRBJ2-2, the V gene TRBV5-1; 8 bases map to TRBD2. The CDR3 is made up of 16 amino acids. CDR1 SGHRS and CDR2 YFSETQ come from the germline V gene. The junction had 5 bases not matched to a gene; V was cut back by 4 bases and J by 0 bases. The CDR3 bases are TGCGCCAGCAGCGTAAGACTAGCGACGAACACCGGGGAGCTGTTTTTT. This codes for CASSVRLATNTGELFF.

The CDR3 nucleotides are TGTGCCACCAGTGACCGACGGGAGAAAGCACCTTATGGCTACACCTTC. Encoded protein: CATSDRREKAPYGYTF. The chain carries TRBV24-1 and TRBJ1-2; D call uncertain. The V gene lost 4 bases and the J gene lost 5 bases, with 19 bases spanning the gap. Germline CDR1 and CDR2: KGHDR and SFDVKD. This CDR3 contains 16 residues.

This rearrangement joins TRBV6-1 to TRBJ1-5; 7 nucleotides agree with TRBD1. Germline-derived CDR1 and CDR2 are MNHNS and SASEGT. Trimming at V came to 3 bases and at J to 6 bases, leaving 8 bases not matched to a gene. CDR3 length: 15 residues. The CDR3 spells CASSDGDRDIQPQHF. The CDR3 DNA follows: TGTGCCAGCAGTGATGGAGACAGGGATATTCAGCCCCAGCATTTT.

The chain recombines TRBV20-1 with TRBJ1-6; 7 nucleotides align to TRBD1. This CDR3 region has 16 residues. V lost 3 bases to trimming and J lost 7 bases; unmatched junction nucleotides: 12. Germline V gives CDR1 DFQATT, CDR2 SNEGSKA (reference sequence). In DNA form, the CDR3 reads TGCAGTGCTAGTAGGACAGGTCAGAGGCGGAATTCACCCCTCCACTTT. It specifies CSASRTGQRRNSPLHF.

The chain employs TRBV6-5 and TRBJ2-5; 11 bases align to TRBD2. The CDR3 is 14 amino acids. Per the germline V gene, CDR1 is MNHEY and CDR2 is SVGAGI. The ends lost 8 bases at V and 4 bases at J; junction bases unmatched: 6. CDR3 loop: CASRLAGGRETQYF. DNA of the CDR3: TGTGCCAGCCGCCTAGCGGGAGGACGAGAGACCCAGTACTTC.

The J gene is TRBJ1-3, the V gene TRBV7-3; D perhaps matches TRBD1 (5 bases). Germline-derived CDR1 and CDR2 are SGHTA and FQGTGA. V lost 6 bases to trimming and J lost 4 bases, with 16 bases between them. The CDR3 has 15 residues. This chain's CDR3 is CASSRAQGVGNTIYF. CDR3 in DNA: TGTGCCAGCAGTAGGGCCCAAGGGGTAGGAAACACCATATATTTT.

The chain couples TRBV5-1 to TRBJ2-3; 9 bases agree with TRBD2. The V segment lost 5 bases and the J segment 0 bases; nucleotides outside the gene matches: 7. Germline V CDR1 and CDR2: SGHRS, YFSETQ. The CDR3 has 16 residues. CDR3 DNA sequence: TGCGCCAGCAGTTATACGGGACTAGCTAGCACAGATACGCAGTATTTT. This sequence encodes CASSYTGLASTDTQYF.

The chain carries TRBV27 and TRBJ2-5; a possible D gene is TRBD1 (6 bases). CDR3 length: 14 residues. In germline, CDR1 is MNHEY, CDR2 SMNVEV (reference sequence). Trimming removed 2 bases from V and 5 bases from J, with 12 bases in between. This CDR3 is CASSLQGSLETQYF. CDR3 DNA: TGTGCCAGCAGTTTACAGGGGAGTTTGGAGACCCAGTACTTC.

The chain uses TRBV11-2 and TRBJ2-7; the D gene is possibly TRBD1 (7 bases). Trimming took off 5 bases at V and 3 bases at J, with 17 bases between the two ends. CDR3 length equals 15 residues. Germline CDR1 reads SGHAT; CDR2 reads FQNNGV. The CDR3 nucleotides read TGTGCCAGCAGCCCCCAGGCGGGACAGCTCTACGAGCAGTACTTC. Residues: CASSPQAGQLYEQYF.

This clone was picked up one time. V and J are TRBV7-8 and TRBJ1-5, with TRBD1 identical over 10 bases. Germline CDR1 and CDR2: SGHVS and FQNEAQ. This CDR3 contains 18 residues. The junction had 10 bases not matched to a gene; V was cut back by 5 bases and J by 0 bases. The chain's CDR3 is CASSARDRGESSNQPQHF. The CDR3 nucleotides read TGTGCCAGCAGCGCCCGGGACAGGGGCGAAAGTAGCAATCAGCCCCAGCATTTT.

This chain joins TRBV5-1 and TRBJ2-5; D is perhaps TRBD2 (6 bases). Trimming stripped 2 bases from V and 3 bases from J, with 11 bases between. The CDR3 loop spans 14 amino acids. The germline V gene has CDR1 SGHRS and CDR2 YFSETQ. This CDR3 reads CASSLREMEETQYF. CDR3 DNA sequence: TGCGCCAGCAGCTTACGGGAGATGGAAGAGACCCAGTACTTC.

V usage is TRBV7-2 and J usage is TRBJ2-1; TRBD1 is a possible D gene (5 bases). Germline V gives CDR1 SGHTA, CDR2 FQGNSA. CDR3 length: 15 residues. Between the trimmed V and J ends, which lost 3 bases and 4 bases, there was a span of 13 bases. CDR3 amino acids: CASSFLQGSYNEQFF. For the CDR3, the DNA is TGTGCCAGCAGCTTTCTCCAGGGCTCGTACAATGAGCAGTTCTTC.

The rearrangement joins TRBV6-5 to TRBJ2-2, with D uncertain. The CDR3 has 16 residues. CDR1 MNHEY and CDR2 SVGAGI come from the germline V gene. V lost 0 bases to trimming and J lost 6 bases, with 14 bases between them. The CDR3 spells CASSYSTPTGSGELFF. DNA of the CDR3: TGTGCCAGCAGTTACTCGACCCCGACCGGGTCCGGGGAGCTGTTTTTT.

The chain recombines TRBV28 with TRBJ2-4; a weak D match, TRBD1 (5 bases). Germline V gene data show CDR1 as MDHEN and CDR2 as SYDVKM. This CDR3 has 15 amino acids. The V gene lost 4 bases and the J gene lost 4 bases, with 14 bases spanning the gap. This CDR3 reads CASSSEVGPKNIQYF. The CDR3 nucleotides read TGTGCCAGCAGTTCCGAGGTGGGGCCAAAAAACATTCAGTACTTC.

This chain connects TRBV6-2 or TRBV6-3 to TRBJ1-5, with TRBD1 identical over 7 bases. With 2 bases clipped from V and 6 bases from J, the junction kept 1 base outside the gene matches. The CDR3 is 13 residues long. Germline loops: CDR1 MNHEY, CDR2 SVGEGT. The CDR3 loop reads CASSYRDSQPQHF. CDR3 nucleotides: TGTGCCAGCAGTTACAGGGACAGTCAGCCCCAGCATTTT.

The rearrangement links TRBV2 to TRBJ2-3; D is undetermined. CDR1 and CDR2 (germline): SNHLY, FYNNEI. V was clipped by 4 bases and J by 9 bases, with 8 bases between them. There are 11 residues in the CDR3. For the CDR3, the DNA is TGTGCCAGCAGTGGAAGTAGAACGCAGTATTTT. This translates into CASSGSRTQYF.

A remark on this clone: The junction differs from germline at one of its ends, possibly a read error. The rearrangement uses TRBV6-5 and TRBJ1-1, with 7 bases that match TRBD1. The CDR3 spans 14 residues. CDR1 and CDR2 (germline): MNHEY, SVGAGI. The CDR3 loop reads CASSYSNLGGQQSF. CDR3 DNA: TGTGCCAGCAGTTACTCAAACCTTGGGGGACAGCAATCCTTT.

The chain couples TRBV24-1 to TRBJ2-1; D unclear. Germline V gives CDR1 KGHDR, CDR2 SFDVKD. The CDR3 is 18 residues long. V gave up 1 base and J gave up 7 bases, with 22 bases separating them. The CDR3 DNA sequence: TGTGCCACCAGTGATTTTAGTTTTGGAGCCCGGTCCGAGAATGAGCAGTTCTTC. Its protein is CATSDFSFGARSENEQFF.

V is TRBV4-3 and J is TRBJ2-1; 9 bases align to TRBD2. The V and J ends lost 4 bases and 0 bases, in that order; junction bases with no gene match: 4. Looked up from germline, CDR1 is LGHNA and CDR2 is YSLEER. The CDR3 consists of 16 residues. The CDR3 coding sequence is TGCGCCAGCAGCCCCTTAGCGGGAGTCTCCTACAATGAGCAGTTCTTC. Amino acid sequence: CASSPLAGVSYNEQFF.

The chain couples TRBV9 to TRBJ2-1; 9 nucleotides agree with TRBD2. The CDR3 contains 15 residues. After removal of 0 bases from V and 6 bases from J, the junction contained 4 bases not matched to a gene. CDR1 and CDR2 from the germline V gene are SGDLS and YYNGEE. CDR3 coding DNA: TGTGCCAGCAGCGTAGCCGGGACTAGCAGCAATGAGCAGTTCTTC. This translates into CASSVAGTSSNEQFF.